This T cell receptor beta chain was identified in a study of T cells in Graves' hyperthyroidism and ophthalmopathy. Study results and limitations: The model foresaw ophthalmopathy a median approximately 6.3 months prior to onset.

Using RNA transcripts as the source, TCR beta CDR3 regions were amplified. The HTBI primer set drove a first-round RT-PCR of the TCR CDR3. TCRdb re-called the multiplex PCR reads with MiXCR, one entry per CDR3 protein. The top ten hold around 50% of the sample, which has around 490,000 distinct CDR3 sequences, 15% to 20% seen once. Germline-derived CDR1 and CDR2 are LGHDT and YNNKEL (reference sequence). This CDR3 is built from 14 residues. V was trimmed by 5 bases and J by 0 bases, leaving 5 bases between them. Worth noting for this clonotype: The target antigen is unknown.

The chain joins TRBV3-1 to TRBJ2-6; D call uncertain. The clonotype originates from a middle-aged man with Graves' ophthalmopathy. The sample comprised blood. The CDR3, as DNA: TGTGCCAGCAGCGACTTCTCTGGGGCCAACGTCCTGACTTTC. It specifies CASSDFSGANVLTF.